The sequence of this T cell receptor beta chain was determined in a study of OX40 agonist ivuxolimab in advanced cancers. Study at large: Patients undergoing dose escalation presented with hepatocellular carcinoma, melanoma, renal cell or head and neck cancer. Regarding the study as a whole: CD4+ and CD8+ blood T cells expanded clonally by week 6 at 0.1 to 3.0 mg/kg.

The CDR3 is made up of 16 amino acids. The V and J ends lost 3 bases and 2 bases, in that order; junction bases with no gene match: 10. The germline V gene encodes CDR1 SNHLY and CDR2 FYNNEI. The assay was immunoSEQ multiplex PCR, and TCRdb's table has in-frame clones only and misses some. The table includes around 84,000 clones, under 95% detected once. Exclusion applied to patients with autoimmune disease history or systemic immunosuppression. With respect to this clone: What it binds is unknown.

The chain uses TRBV2 and TRBJ2-7, with 7 bases matching TRBD1. The source of this sequence is an adult with an advanced solid tumor such as melanoma, head and neck, liver or kidney cancer. This sample comprised CD4+ or CD8+ T cells sorted from blood, obtained in a trial of the OX40 agonist ivuxolimab. In nucleotides, the CDR3 is TGTGCCAGCAGTGACAGTATTCGGGACAGCGCCTACGAGCAGTACTTC. Translated: CASSDSIRDSAYEQYF. Supplemented by reference TRBV2 and TRBJ2-7, the full variable domain reads EPEVTQTPSHQVTQMGQEVILRCVPISNHLYFYWYRQILGQKVEFLVSFYNNEISEKSEIFDDQFSVERPDGSNFTLKIRSTKLEDSAMYFCASSDSIRDSAYEQYFGPGTRLTVT.